The 20 T cell receptor beta chains listed next were all sequenced from one sample in a study of blood T cell repertoires in COVID-19. Repertoires were generated with immunoSEQ multiplex PCR, while TCRdb's copy carries only in-frame clones and drops some. This table holds approximately 110,000 clones, more than 80% found once. Sample: peripheral blood. The source of these receptors is a woman aged 55-75 years with COVID-19, enrolled during active disease.

The rearrangement links TRBV19 to TRBJ1-4; no reliable D call. Per the germline V gene, CDR1 is LNHDA and CDR2 is SQIVND (reference sequence). CDR3 length equals 13 residues. The V end was cut by 3 bases, the J end by 10 bases, with 12 bases between. Here the CDR3 reads CASSIGLGGKLFF. In DNA, the CDR3 is TGTGCCAGTAGTATCGGGCTTGGAGGAAAACTGTTTTTT.

The chain has TRBV7-2 and TRBJ2-5, with 12 bases fitting TRBD2. V shed 5 bases and J 1 base; nucleotides not matched to a gene: 5. CDR1 and CDR2 (germline): SGHTA, FQGNSA. The CDR3 length is 16 residues. The CDR3 sequence: CASSPTSGGRQETQYF. Written as DNA, the CDR3 is TGTGCCAGCAGCCCCACTAGCGGGGGGCGCCAAGAGACCCAGTACTTC.

This rearrangement joins TRBV28 to TRBJ1-2, with 7 positions matching TRBD1. Trimming took 2 bases from V and 0 from J; bases not matched to a gene: 9. This CDR3 spans 17 amino acids. From germline, CDR1 is MDHEN and CDR2 SYDVKM. The CDR3 spells CASSLVFDRVANYGYTF. The DNA for the CDR3 is TGTGCCAGCAGTTTAGTTTTCGACAGGGTTGCTAACTATGGCTACACCTTC.

The table lists this clone with a few counts. The rearrangement uses TRBV7-9 and TRBJ1-1, with TRBD1 as a possible D gene (5 bases). CDR1 and CDR2 from the germline V gene are SEHNR and FQNEAQ (reference sequence). CDR3 length: 15 residues. V lost 1 base and J lost 5, with 14 bases in between. The CDR3 sequence is CASSLETAARTEAFF. In nucleotides, the CDR3 is TGTGCCAGCAGCTTAGAGACAGCAGCTCGGACTGAAGCTTTCTTT.

The genes are TRBV19 and TRBJ1-1, with a tentative D call TRBD1 (6 bases). CDR1 is LNHDA and CDR2 is SQIVND in the germline V gene (reference sequence). The CDR3 extends over 15 amino acids. Deletions cut 3 bases from V and 6 bases from J, with 17 bases between. As DNA, the CDR3 is TGTGCCAGTAGTATTGCCACGGGGGGCGCTCCTGAAGCTTTCTTT. Its protein product is CASSIATGGAPEAFF.

In DNA form, the CDR3 reads TGTGCCAGCAGTTCCGGGACTCAATGGGGGGGATACAATGAGCAGTTCTTC. Its protein is CASSSGTQWGGYNEQFF. The chain links TRBV27 to TRBJ2-1, with 7 bases identical to TRBD2. V shed 4 bases, J shed 4 bases, and the junction held 13 bases outside the gene matches. The CDR3 is made up of 17 amino acids. Germline loops: CDR1 MNHEY, CDR2 SMNVEV (reference sequence).

The chain uses TRBV6-5 and TRBJ1-1, with D perhaps TRBD1 (6 bases). Trimming stripped 6 bases from V and 1 base from J, with 12 bases between. This CDR3 region has 14 residues. Germline lookup yields CDR1 MNHEY and CDR2 SVGAGI. CDR3 sequence reads: CASSQGPGNTEAFF. CDR3 nucleotide sequence: TGTGCCAGCAGCCAGGGGCCGGGGAACACTGAAGCTTTCTTT.

V and J are TRBV3-1 (or the pseudogene TRBV3-2) and TRBJ2-7, with TRBD1 matching over 9 bases. Germline CDR1 reads LGHDT; CDR2 reads YNNKEL (reference sequence). This CDR3 has 15 residues. The trim removed 0 bases at V and 6 bases at J, leaving 6 bases unmatched. The CDR3 sequence is CASSQDTQGAVEQYF. Written as DNA, the CDR3 is TGTGCCAGCAGCCAAGATACACAGGGGGCTGTCGAGCAGTACTTC.

This chain connects TRBV10-3 to TRBJ1-5; the match to TRBD1 covers 7 bases. V lost 10 bases and J lost 2; bases outside the gene matches: 8. The CDR3 runs to 14 residues. The germline gives CDR1 ENHRY, CDR2 SYGVKD. CDR3 sequence: CATYTGDGNQPQHF. For the CDR3, the DNA is TGTGCCACCTATACAGGGGATGGCAATCAGCCCCAGCATTTT.

The table lists this clone with a count of one. This sample includes further DNA sequences coding for the same CDR3. The V and J genes are TRBV4-2 and TRBJ2-7, with D possibly TRBD1 on 6 matching bases. The CDR3 runs to 15 residues. Trimming left V 1 base short and J 7 bases short, with 17 bases between. The germline CDR1 and CDR2 sequences are LGHNA and YNFKEQ. The CDR3 sequence is CASSQGQQGGWEQYF. For the CDR3, the DNA is TGTGCCAGCAGCCAAGGTCAACAGGGCGGTTGGGAGCAGTACTTC.

The rearrangement links TRBV7-9 to TRBJ2-7; the match to TRBD2 covers 15 bases. The CDR3 runs to 17 residues. The ends lost 4 bases at V and 4 bases at J; junction bases unmatched: 8. Germline CDR1 reads SEHNR; CDR2 reads FQNEAQ (reference sequence). This chain's CDR3 is CASSSGLAGGPMYEQYF. The CDR3, as DNA: TGTGCCAGCAGCTCTGGACTAGCGGGGGGGCCAATGTACGAGCAGTACTTC.

V is TRBV18 and J is TRBJ1-5; perhaps TRBD1 as D (6 bases). The CDR3 has 14 residues. Germline CDR1 KGHSH, CDR2 LQKENI. V was shortened by 2 bases and J by 9 bases, with 14 bases between the two germline ends. The CDR3 coding sequence is TGTGCCAGCTCACCAGGGGCAGGGGCCGGGCCCCAGCATTTT. This sequence encodes CASSPGAGAGPQHF.

The rearrangement links TRBV6-5 to TRBJ1-1; 7 bases fit TRBD1. This CDR3 spans 14 amino acids. Germline CDR1 reads MNHEY; CDR2 reads SVGAGI. Trimming took 6 bases from V and 2 from J; bases not matched to a gene: 6. DNA for the CDR3: TGTGCCAGCAGCTGGGACAGCCCTAACACTGAAGCTTTCTTT. As protein: CASSWDSPNTEAFF.

CDR3 protein: CASSYSRASANTEAFF. The CDR3 bases are TGTGCCAGCAGTTACTCGAGGGCATCCGCGAACACTGAAGCTTTCTTT. J is TRBJ1-1 and V is TRBV6-5; D unresolved. The CDR3 totals 16 residues. Germline CDR1 MNHEY, CDR2 SVGAGI. The V and J ends lost 0 bases and 1 base respectively, with 12 bases between them.

The chain joins TRBV24-1 to TRBJ1-2, with D maybe TRBD1 (6 bases). Trimming stripped 6 bases from V and 2 bases from J, with 9 bases between. The V gene's germline CDR1 is KGHDR and CDR2 SFDVKD. This CDR3 comprises 13 residues. The CDR3 DNA follows: TGTGCCACCAGTCCGGGGGGCAACTATGGCTACACCTTC. It yields the protein CATSPGGNYGYTF.

The chain is built from TRBV4-1 and TRBJ2-1; D might be TRBD1 (5 bases). This CDR3 region has 18 residues. Germline lookup yields CDR1 MGHRA and CDR2 YSYEKL. Between the trimmed V and J ends, which lost 0 bases and 4 bases, there was a span of 19 bases. The CDR3 DNA follows: TGCGCCAGCAGCCAAGAATTTCCGACCACAGGACAATACAATGAGCAGTTCTTC. Residues: CASSQEFPTTGQYNEQFF.

This chain links TRBV7-3 with TRBJ1-1; 8 bases line up with TRBD1. Losses at the gene ends were 5 bases for V and 1 base for J; bases not matched to a gene: 9. The germline V gene has CDR1 SGHTA and CDR2 FQGTGA. The CDR3 contains 16 residues. In DNA form, the CDR3 reads TGTGCCAGCAGCCCTGCTGAAGGACAGGGGAACACTGAAGCTTTCTTT. The encoded protein is CASSPAEGQGNTEAFF.

A word on this clone: The germline gene is not matched at one end of the junction; a read error may be the cause. The gene calls are TRBV7-9 and TRBJ2-7; TRBD1 aligns across 7 bases. This CDR3 region has 15 residues. The germline CDR1 and CDR2 sequences are SEHNR and FQNEAQ (reference sequence). CDR3 loop: CASSDPTGSLSVGNF. DNA for the CDR3: TGTGCCAGCAGCGACCCGACAGGGTCACTCAGTGTGGGGAACTTC.

This chain joins TRBV20-1 and TRBJ2-3; TRBD1 might be the D (6 bases). The CDR3 loop spans 13 amino acids. Between the trimmed V and J ends, which lost 3 bases and 4 bases, there was a span of 11 bases. Germline CDR1 DFQATT, CDR2 SNEGSKA (reference sequence). CDR3 sequence reads: CSASWQGSDTQYF. The CDR3 nucleotides read TGCAGTGCTAGTTGGCAGGGGTCAGATACGCAGTATTTT.

This chain uses TRBV29-1 with TRBJ1-1; 9 bases line up with TRBD1. This CDR3 has 14 amino acids. Germline V CDR1 and CDR2: SQVTM, ANQGSEA. J gave up 1 base and V 7 bases, and 7 bases lay outside the gene matches. The CDR3 DNA is TGCAGCGCTAAACCGACAGGGGGGAACACTGAAGCTTTCTTT. Its translation: CSAKPTGGNTEAFF.